A single sample gave rise to the 13 T cell receptor beta chains below, sequenced in a study of blood T cells in healthy people across ages. A sample-barcoded 5' primer and a J-beta primer mix were used in a second PCR of roughly 6 to 11 cycles. From the 5' RACE reads, TCRdb called clonotypes with MiXCR, one entry per CDR3 protein. The repertoire holds some 1 million distinct CDR3 sequences, with roughly 45% as singletons. The sample comprised blood. Source of these receptors: a woman between 55 and 75 years old in good health.

The chain couples TRBV20-1 to TRBJ2-1; possibly TRBD2 for D (7 bases). The CDR3 runs to 15 residues. The germline V and J ends were trimmed by 3 bases and 7 bases, with 19 bases remaining between them. CDR1 DFQATT and CDR2 SNEGSKA come from the germline V gene (reference sequence). CDR3 coding DNA: TGCAGTGCTAGGGATTCTAGCGGAGGGGGGAATGAGCAGTTCTTC. Translated, it gives CSARDSSGGGNEQFF.

The gene calls are TRBV5-8 and TRBJ2-7; D tentatively fits TRBD1 or TRBD2 (5 bases each). CDR1 SGHTS and CDR2 YDEGEE come from the germline V gene. The CDR3 is 14 residues long. V lost 1 base, J lost 4 bases, and 12 bases lay in between. CDR3 residues: CASSLRGLEYEQYF. The CDR3 nucleotides read TGTGCCAGCAGCTTGCGGGGCTTGGAGTACGAGCAGTACTTC.

This clonotype was seen only a few times. J is TRBJ2-7 and V is TRBV5-1, with D perhaps matching TRBD2 (6 bases). The CDR3 covers 16 residues. V lost 0 bases and J lost 6, with 19 bases in between. Germline loops: CDR1 SGHRS, CDR2 YFSETQ. DNA of the CDR3: TGCGCCAGCAGCTTGGCGTGGGCGGAGGGATCGGGCGAGCAGTACTTC. This gives the protein CASSLAWAEGSGEQYF.

This sequence joins TRBV11-3 and TRBJ2-3; D unclear. The CDR3 is made up of 15 amino acids. In germline, CDR1 is SGHNT, CDR2 YENEEA. Between the trimmed V and J ends, which lost 3 bases and 0 bases, there was a span of 10 bases. The CDR3 here is CASSFGRLSTDTQYF. CDR3 nucleotide sequence: TGTGCCAGCAGCTTCGGGCGGTTAAGCACAGATACGCAGTATTTT.

A few counts support this clonotype. V gene TRBV11-2 combines with J gene TRBJ2-3, with TRBD2 matching 7 bases. Trimming took 5 bases from V and 4 from J; bases not matched to a gene: 3. This CDR3 is built from 13 residues. Germline CDR1 SGHAT, CDR2 FQNNGV. The CDR3 reads CASSPGGSDTQYF. The CDR3 DNA reads TGTGCCAGCAGCCCCGGGGGGTCAGATACGCAGTATTTT. The full variable domain, rest sourced from reference TRBV11-2 and TRBJ2-3, is EAGVAQSPRYKIIEKRQSVAFWCNPISGHATLYWYQQILGQGPKLLIQFQNNGVVDDSQLPKDRFSAERLKGVDSTLKIQPAKLEDSAVYLCASSPGGSDTQYFGPGTRLTVL.

This chain links TRBV28 with TRBJ2-5; 9 nucleotides agree with TRBD1. The J call is in doubt because the DNA end fits TRBJ2-7 better. Germline V CDR1 and CDR2: MDHEN, SYDVKM. There are 15 residues in the CDR3. CDR3 bases: TGTGCCAGCAGTTTTCCGGGACAGGGTATCTACGAGCAGTACTTC. The encoded protein is CASSFPGQGIYEQYF.

The table lists this clonotype with a few counts. This rearrangement joins TRBV11-2 to TRBJ2-3; 8 nucleotides align to TRBD1. This CDR3 has 15 amino acids. J lost 2 bases, V lost 5 bases, and 6 bases had no gene match. The V gene's germline CDR1 is SGHAT and CDR2 FQNNGV. The DNA for the CDR3 is TGTGCCAGCAGCCGAACGACAGGGGTCACAGATACGCAGTATTTT. Its translation: CASSRTTGVTDTQYF.

This chain connects TRBV20-1 to TRBJ2-3, with D perhaps TRBD1 (6 bases). Between the trimmed V and J ends, which lost 3 bases and 7 bases, there was a span of 23 bases. The germline V gene has CDR1 DFQATT and CDR2 SNEGSKA (reference sequence). The length of the CDR3 is 16 residues. The CDR3 spells CSARFLQGREMHTQYF. DNA of the CDR3: TGCAGTGCTAGGTTCCTACAGGGAAGGGAAATGCATACGCAGTATTTT.

This chain links TRBV28 with TRBJ1-1; D is undetermined. V lost 2 bases to trimming and J lost 5 bases, with 6 bases between them. The CDR3 is made up of 12 amino acids. CDR1 and CDR2 (germline): MDHEN, SYDVKM. CDR3 amino acids: CASSLMTTEAFF. CDR3 sequence (DNA): TGTGCCAGCAGTTTAATGACGACTGAAGCTTTCTTT.

V usage is TRBV10-3 and J usage is TRBJ2-1; TRBD1 is a possible D gene (5 bases). This CDR3 spans 15 amino acids. V gave up 4 bases and J gave up 5 bases, with 15 bases separating them. The germline gives CDR1 ENHRY, CDR2 SYGVKD. The CDR3 here is CAISVGPSSHNEQFF. The CDR3 DNA follows: TGTGCCATCAGTGTGGGGCCTAGTAGCCACAATGAGCAGTTCTTC.

This chain joins TRBV27 and TRBJ1-2; 9 positions agree with TRBD1. CDR3 length: 15 residues. Germline assignment: CDR1 MNHEY and CDR2 SMNVEV (reference sequence). Germline trimming cut 5 bases from V and 3 bases from J; bases unmatched to any gene: 7. The CDR3 reads CASSAQGAVDYGYTF. In nucleotides, the CDR3 is TGTGCCAGCAGTGCACAGGGGGCGGTTGACTATGGCTACACCTTC.

This sequence joins TRBV18 and TRBJ2-3; no firm D call. CDR1 is KGHSH, CDR2 LQKENI, per germline. This CDR3 is 15 amino acids long. V was trimmed by 3 bases and J by 0 bases, leaving 10 bases between them. The CDR3: CASSPDQTSTDTQYF. CDR3 DNA: TGTGCCAGCTCACCGGACCAGACCAGCACAGATACGCAGTATTTT.

The chain couples TRBV5-4 to TRBJ2-6; D remains ambiguous. The CDR3 loop spans 16 amino acids. Germline CDR1 is SGHNT and CDR2 is YYREEE (reference sequence). V was cut by 4 bases and J by 0 bases, with 11 bases left in between. The CDR3 region has the DNA TGTGCCAGCAGCCGTTCTACAAGCTCTGGGGCCAACGTCCTGACTTTC. Translation gives CASSRSTSSGANVLTF.